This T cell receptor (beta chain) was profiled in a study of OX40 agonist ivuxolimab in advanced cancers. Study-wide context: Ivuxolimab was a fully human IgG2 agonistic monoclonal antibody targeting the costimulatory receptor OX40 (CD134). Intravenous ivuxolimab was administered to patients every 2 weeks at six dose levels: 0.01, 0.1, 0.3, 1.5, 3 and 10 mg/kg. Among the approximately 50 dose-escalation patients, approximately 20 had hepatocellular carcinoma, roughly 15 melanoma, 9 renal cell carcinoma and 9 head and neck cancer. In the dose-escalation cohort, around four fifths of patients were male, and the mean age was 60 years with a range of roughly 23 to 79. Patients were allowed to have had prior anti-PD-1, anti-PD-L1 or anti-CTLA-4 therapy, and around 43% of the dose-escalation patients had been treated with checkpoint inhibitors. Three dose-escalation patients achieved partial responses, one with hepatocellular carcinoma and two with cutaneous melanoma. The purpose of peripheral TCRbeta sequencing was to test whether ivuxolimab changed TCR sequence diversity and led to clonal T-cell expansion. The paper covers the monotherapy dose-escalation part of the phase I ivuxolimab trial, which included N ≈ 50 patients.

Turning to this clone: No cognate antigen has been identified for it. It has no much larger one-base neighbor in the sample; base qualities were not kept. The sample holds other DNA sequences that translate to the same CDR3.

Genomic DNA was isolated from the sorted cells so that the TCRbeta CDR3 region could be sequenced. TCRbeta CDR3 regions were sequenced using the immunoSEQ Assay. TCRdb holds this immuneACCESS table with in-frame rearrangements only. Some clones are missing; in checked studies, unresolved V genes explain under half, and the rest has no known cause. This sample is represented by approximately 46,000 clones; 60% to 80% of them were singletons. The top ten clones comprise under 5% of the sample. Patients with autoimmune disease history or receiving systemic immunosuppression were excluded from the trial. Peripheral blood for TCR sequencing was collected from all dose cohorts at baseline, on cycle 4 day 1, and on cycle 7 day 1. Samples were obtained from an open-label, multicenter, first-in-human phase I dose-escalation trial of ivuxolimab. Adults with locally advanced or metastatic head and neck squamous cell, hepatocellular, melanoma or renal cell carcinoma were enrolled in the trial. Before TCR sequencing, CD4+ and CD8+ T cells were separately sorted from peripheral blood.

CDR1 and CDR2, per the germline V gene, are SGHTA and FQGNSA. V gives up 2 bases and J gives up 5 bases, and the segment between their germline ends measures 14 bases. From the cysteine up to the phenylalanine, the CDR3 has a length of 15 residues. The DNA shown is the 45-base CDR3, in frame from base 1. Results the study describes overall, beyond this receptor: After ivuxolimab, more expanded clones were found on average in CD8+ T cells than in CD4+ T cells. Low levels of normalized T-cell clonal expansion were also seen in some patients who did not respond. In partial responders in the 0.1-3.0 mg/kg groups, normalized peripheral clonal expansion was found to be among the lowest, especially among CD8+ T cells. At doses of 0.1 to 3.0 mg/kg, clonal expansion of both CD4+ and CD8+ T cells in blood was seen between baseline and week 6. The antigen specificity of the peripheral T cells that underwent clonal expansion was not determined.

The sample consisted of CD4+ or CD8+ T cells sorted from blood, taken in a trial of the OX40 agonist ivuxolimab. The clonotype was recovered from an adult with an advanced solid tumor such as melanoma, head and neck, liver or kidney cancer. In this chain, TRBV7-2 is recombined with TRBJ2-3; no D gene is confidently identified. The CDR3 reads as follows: CASSLTPSRGDTQYF. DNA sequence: TGTGCCAGCAGCTTAACTCCCAGCCGCGGAGATACGCAGTATTTT.